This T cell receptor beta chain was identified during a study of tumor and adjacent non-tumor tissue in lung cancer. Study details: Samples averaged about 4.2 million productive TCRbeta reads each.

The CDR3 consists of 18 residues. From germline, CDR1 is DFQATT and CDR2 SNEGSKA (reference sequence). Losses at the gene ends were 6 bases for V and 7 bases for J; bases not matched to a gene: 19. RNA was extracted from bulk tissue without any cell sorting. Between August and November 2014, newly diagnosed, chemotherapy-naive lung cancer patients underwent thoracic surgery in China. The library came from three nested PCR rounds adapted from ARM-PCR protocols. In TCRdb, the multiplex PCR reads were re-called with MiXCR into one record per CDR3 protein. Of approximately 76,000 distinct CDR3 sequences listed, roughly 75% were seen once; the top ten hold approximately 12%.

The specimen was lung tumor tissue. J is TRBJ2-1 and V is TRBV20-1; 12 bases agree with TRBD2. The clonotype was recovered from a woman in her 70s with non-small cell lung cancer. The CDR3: CSAVRLAGESSSGNEQFF. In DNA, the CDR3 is TGCAGTGCGGTGAGACTAGCGGGAGAATCGTCGAGTGGGAATGAGCAGTTCTTC.